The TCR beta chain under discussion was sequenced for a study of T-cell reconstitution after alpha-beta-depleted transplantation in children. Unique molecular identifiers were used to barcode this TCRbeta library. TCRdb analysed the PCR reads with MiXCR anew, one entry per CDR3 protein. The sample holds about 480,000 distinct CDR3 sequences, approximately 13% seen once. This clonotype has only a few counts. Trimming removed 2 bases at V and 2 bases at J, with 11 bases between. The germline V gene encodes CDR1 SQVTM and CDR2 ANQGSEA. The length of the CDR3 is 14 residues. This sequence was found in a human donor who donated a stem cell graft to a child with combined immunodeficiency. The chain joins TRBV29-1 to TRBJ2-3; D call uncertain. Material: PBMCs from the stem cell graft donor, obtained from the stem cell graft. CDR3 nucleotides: TGCAGCGTTGAAAGGGCTCCGCTCACAGATACGCAGTATTTT. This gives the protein CSVERAPLTDTQYF.